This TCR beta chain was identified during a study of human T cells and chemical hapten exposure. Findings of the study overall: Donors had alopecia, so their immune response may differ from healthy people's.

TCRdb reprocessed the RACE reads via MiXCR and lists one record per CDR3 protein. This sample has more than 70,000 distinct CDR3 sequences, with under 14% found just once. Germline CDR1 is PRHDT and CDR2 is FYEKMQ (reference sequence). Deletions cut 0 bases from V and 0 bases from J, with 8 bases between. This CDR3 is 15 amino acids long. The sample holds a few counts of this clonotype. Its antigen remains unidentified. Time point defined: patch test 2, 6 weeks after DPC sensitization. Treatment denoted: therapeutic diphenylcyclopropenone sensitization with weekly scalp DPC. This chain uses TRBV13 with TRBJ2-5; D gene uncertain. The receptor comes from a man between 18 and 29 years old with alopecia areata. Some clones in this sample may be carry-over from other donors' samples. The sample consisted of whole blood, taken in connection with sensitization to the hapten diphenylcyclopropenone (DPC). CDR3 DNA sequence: TGTGCCAGCAGCTTAGGGACACCATACCAAGAGACCCAGTACTTC. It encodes CASSLGTPYQETQYF.